This T cell receptor beta chain is from a study of cytomegalovirus exposure and HLA in healthy donors. Study-wide points: The classifier reportedly diagnosed cytomegalovirus status with high sensitivity and specificity.

With regard to this clone: Its antigen is still unknown.

Libraries were prepared by immunoSEQ multiplex PCR; TCRdb keeps only in-frame clonotypes and omits some of them. Found here are 120,000 or so clones, roughly 82% of them singletons; the top ten hold approximately 4.9%. The TCR sequence derives from a man in his late teens or twenties in good health and CMV-seronegative. The sample was PBMCs.

CDR3 protein: CAWAPGRGHEQYF. DNA for the CDR3: TGTGCCTGGGCCCCGGGGCGGGGGCACGAGCAGTACTTC. The genes are TRBV30 and TRBJ2-5; TRBD2 might be the D (7 bases). With the DNA end fitting TRBJ2-7 better, the J assignment may be wrong. Germline V gives CDR1 GTSNPN, CDR2 SVGIG (reference sequence). This CDR3 comprises 13 residues.